Listed here are 29 T cell receptor beta chains from one sample, sequenced in a study of T cells after yellow fever vaccination. Each CDR3 protein gets one entry after TCRdb re-called the 5' RACE reads with MiXCR. The table lists tens of thousands of distinct CDR3 sequences, approximately 4% of them singletons. The sequencing used CD8+ T cells sorted from PBMCs, collected 5 days after the yellow fever booster vaccination. These receptors were taken from a man aged 25 to 45 who received the YFV17D yellow fever vaccine.

This clonotype was recorded many times. V and J are TRBV7-8 and TRBJ2-7, with 8 bases lining up with TRBD1. Per the germline V gene, CDR1 is SGHVS and CDR2 is FQNEAQ. The CDR3 has 13 amino acids. V dropped 8 bases and J dropped 4; count of bases not matched to a gene: 7. CDR3 coding DNA: TGTGCCAGCGGACAGGGTAAAGCGTACGAGCAGTACTTC. It specifies CASGQGKAYEQYF.

This clonotype was seen at least ten times. This chain uses TRBV7-9 with TRBJ2-1; 7 bases are shared with TRBD1. The J segment lost 8 bases and the V segment lost 5 bases, leaving 9 bases of the junction unmatched. The CDR3 covers 14 residues. Germline assignment: CDR1 SEHNR and CDR2 FQNEAQ (reference sequence). The CDR3 region has the DNA TGTGCCAGCAGCACCTCAGCCCAGGGGGATGAGCAGTTCTTC. Protein sequence: CASSTSAQGDEQFF.

This clonotype was recorded many times. The chain's CDR3 is CASSTPGLAGYRAGTDTQYF. CDR3 sequence (DNA): TGTGCCAGCAGCACCCCGGGACTAGCGGGATATCGGGCTGGGACAGATACGCAGTATTTT. The chain uses TRBV5-6 and TRBJ2-3, with 13 bases fitting TRBD2. CDR3 length: 20 amino acids. Germline V gene data show CDR1 as SGHDT and CDR2 as YYEEEE. V shed 4 bases, J shed 3 bases, and the junction held 17 bases outside the gene matches.

In this sample, this clonotype is medium-sized. This rearrangement joins TRBV12-3 or TRBV12-4 to TRBJ2-3, with TRBD2 identical over 8 bases. The CDR3 runs 12 residues. J lost 5 bases, V lost 6 bases, and 1 base had no gene match. Written as DNA, the CDR3 is TGTGCCAGCAGCCTAGCGGGAGATACGCAGTATTTT. This sequence encodes CASSLAGDTQYF.

This clonotype was recorded many times. The gene calls are TRBV29-1 and TRBJ1-2, with 12 bases matching TRBD1. The germline CDR1 and CDR2 sequences are SQVTM and ANQGSEA. J gave up 7 bases and V 7 bases, and 13 bases lay outside the gene matches. The CDR3 extends over 15 amino acids. This CDR3 is CSGLGQGAPRGGYTF. CDR3 nucleotide sequence: TGCAGCGGCCTGGGACAGGGGGCGCCCCGGGGTGGCTACACCTTC.

This clonotype was seen at least ten times. The gene calls are TRBV27 and TRBJ1-2, with 8 bases matching TRBD1. Germline-derived CDR1 and CDR2 are MNHEY and SMNVEV (reference sequence). The CDR3 loop spans 13 amino acids. After removal of 5 bases from V and 2 bases from J, the junction contained 1 base not matched to a gene. The CDR3 nucleotides read TGTGCCAGCAGTCGACAGGGGAACTATGGCTACACCTTC. The encoded protein is CASSRQGNYGYTF.

This clonotype is deemed medium-sized (0.01 to 0.1%). This rearrangement joins TRBV2 to TRBJ2-1; 15 nucleotides align to TRBD2. V was clipped by 7 bases and J by 5 bases; unmatched bases: 9. Germline CDR1 reads SNHLY; CDR2 reads FYNNEI. CDR3 size: 17 residues. The CDR3 region has the DNA TGTGCCAGCACTTCGGGACTAGCGGGAGGACCTAACAATGAGCAGTTCTTC. Encoded protein: CASTSGLAGGPNNEQFF.

This clonotype was counted between two and nine times. The gene calls are TRBV27 and TRBJ2-2; D might be TRBD1 (6 bases). The CDR3 extends over 13 amino acids. The V end was cut by 8 bases, the J end by 4 bases, with 11 bases between. CDR1 MNHEY and CDR2 SMNVEV come from the germline V gene (reference sequence). CDR3 sequence (DNA): TGTGCCAGCGGAGGACAGCCCACCGGGGAGCTGTTTTTT. Residues: CASGGQPTGELFF.

This clonotype has at least ten counts. This chain uses TRBV28 with TRBJ2-1; perhaps TRBD2 as D (5 bases). V dropped 3 bases and J dropped 7 bases, with 16 bases sitting between them. CDR1 is MDHEN, CDR2 SYDVKM, per germline. This CDR3 has 15 amino acids. DNA for the CDR3: TGTGCCAGCAGTTTGATTACTAGTGACCGTAATGAGCAGTTCTTC. Amino acids: CASSLITSDRNEQFF.

In the case of this clonotype: A much larger clone lies one base from this, so it may be a read error. This chain joins TRBV28 and TRBJ2-3; TRBD2 agrees at 8 bases. The CDR3 contains 19 residues. Germline lookup yields CDR1 MDHEN and CDR2 SYDVKM. The CDR3 nucleotides read TGTGCCAGCAGTGTTTACCCCAGGACTAGCCAGATCAGCACACATACGCAGTATTTT. Translating it yields CASSVYPRTSQISTHTQYF.

This clonotype was seen ten or more times. This rearrangement joins TRBV5-6 to TRBJ2-5; TRBD2 matches at 9 bases. Germline assignment: CDR1 SGHDT and CDR2 YYEEEE. The ends lost 6 bases at V and 2 bases at J; junction bases unmatched: 17. The CDR3 covers 18 residues. CDR3 sequence: CASTVLTSGYLGQETQYF. The CDR3 bases are TGTGCCAGCACCGTTTTAACTAGCGGGTATTTAGGGCAAGAGACCCAGTACTTC.

This clonotype was counted at least ten times. V is TRBV20-1 and J is TRBJ2-3, with D maybe TRBD2 (6 bases). The CDR3 totals 16 residues. V was cut by 3 bases and J by 2 bases, with 18 bases left in between. Germline V gives CDR1 DFQATT, CDR2 SNEGSKA (reference sequence). CDR3 in amino acids: CSAREGLAEITDTQYF. The CDR3 DNA follows: TGCAGTGCTAGGGAAGGATTAGCGGAGATCACAGATACGCAGTATTTT.

This clonotype came up many times. V usage is TRBV12-3 or TRBV12-4 and J usage is TRBJ2-1, with 8 bases lining up with TRBD2. The ends lost 8 bases at V and 4 bases at J; junction bases unmatched: 10. The CDR3 runs 15 residues. The CDR3 DNA follows: TGTGCCAGCCAAAGGAGATCTAGCGGGTACAATGAGCAGTTCTTC. Residues: CASQRRSSGYNEQFF.

The chain combines TRBV28 with TRBJ2-1; 8 bases are a match to TRBD2. The trim removed 6 bases at V and 6 bases at J, leaving 13 bases unmatched. CDR3 size: 16 residues. Germline CDR1 is MDHEN and CDR2 is SYDVKM. Here the CDR3 DNA reads TGTGCCAGCAGAGGAAGTACCGGGACTAGGAGCAATGAGCAGTTCTTC. It is translated as CASRGSTGTRSNEQFF.

This clonotype was seen at least ten times. J is TRBJ1-5 and V is TRBV20-1; D is unclear. Germline values: CDR1 DFQATT, CDR2 SNEGSKA (reference sequence). The CDR3 extends over 11 amino acids. The V gene lost 3 bases and the J gene lost 4 bases, with 4 bases spanning the gap. The CDR3 is CSARGNQPQHF. DNA of the CDR3: TGCAGTGCTAGGGGGAATCAGCCCCAGCATTTT.

This clonotype has at least ten counts. The J gene is TRBJ1-1, the V gene TRBV14, with D uncertain. With 4 bases removed from V and 3 bases from J, the gap between germline ends came to 9 bases. Germline V lookup: CDR1 SGHDN, CDR2 FVKESK. The CDR3 has 13 residues. CDR3 region: CASSPGYHTEAFF. CDR3 DNA sequence: TGTGCCAGCAGCCCGGGGTACCACACTGAAGCTTTCTTT.

At least ten counts were recorded for this clonotype. The J gene is TRBJ2-3, the V gene TRBV27, with TRBD2 matching 10 bases. Germline V gene sequence: CDR1 MNHEY, CDR2 SMNVEV (reference sequence). This CDR3 is 18 amino acids long. The CDR3 protein is CVKTTMYRLAGERDTQYF. DNA of the CDR3: TGTGTCAAGACCACTATGTATCGGCTAGCGGGAGAGAGAGATACGCAGTATTTT.

In its sample, this clonotype was seen many times. The chain uses TRBV5-1 and TRBJ2-5; the D gene could be TRBD1 or TRBD2 (5 bases each). V was clipped by 4 bases and J by 0 bases, with 10 bases between them. Germline V gene data show CDR1 as SGHRS and CDR2 as YFSETQ. The CDR3 sequence is 14 residues long. The CDR3 nucleotides are TGCGCCAGCAGCGCCGGGGCGAACCAAGAGACCCAGTACTTC. It yields the protein CASSAGANQETQYF.

This clonotype was recorded at least ten times. This chain links TRBV4-2 with TRBJ2-5, with 9 bases fitting TRBD1. The junction had 0 bases not matched to a gene; V was cut back by 1 base and J by 3 bases. This CDR3 is 14 amino acids long. CDR1 and CDR2 from the germline V gene are LGHNA and YNFKEQ. CDR3 coding DNA: TGTGCCAGCAGCCAAGGGACAGGGGAAGAGACCCAGTACTTC. This sequence encodes CASSQGTGEETQYF.

This clonotype has a count of ten or more. The chain couples TRBV30 to TRBJ2-5; D remains unclear. Trimming took 1 base from V and 3 from J, leaving 6 bases between them. Germline V CDR1 and CDR2: GTSNPN, SVGIG (reference sequence). The CDR3 loop spans 12 amino acids. The CDR3 reads CAWSEAKETQYF. CDR3 nucleotide sequence: TGTGCCTGGAGTGAGGCTAAAGAGACCCAGTACTTC. Full variable domain (rest looked up from reference TRBV30 and TRBJ2-5): SQTIHQWPATLVQPVGSPLSLECTVEGTSNPNLYWYRQAAGRGLQLLFYSVGIGQISSEVPQNLSASRPQDRQFILSSKKLLLSDSGFYLCAWSEAKETQYFGPGTRLLVL.

This chain links TRBV30 with TRBJ1-5; D uncertain. This CDR3 is 15 amino acids long. CDR1 is GTSNPN and CDR2 is SVGIG in the germline V gene (reference sequence). Trimming removed 2 bases at V and 1 base at J, with 12 bases between. CDR3 coding DNA: TGTGCCTGGAGTAACTTGGAGCTAAGCAATCAGCCCCAGCATTTT. Translation: CAWSNLELSNQPQHF.

At least ten counts were recorded for this clonotype. V is TRBV2 and J is TRBJ2-5; TRBD1 agrees at 7 bases. V was clipped by 1 base and J by 5 bases; unmatched bases: 4. CDR1 is SNHLY and CDR2 is FYNNEI in the germline V gene. The CDR3 is 14 amino acids. CDR3 sequence reads: CASSEVTGEETQYF. CDR3 in DNA: TGTGCCAGCAGTGAAGTAACAGGGGAGGAGACCCAGTACTTC.

At least ten counts were recorded for this clonotype. J is TRBJ2-5 and V is TRBV5-5; D might be TRBD2 (5 bases). The germline CDR1 and CDR2 sequences are SGHKS and YYEKEE (reference sequence). CDR3 length: 15 residues. V lost 5 bases and J lost 4, with 18 bases in between. The CDR3 loop is CASRDPGWEGETQYF. DNA for the CDR3: TGTGCCAGCAGGGACCCGGGGTGGGAAGGAGAGACCCAGTACTTC. Supplemented by reference TRBV5-5 and TRBJ2-5, the full variable domain reads DAGVTQSPTHLIKTRGQQVTLRCSPISGHKSVSWYQQVLGQGPQFIFQYYEKEERGRGNFPDRFSARQFPNYSSELNVNALLLGDSALYLCASRDPGWEGETQYFGPGTRLLVL.

In this sample, this clonotype turned up many times. The J gene is TRBJ2-1, the V gene TRBV18, with unresolved D. The CDR3 runs to 13 residues. Germline loops: CDR1 KGHSH, CDR2 LQKENI. Trimming stripped 3 bases from V and 6 bases from J, with 9 bases between. CDR3 sequence reads: CASSPPRINEQFF. DNA of the CDR3: TGTGCCAGCTCACCCCCGCGAATCAATGAGCAGTTCTTC.

There are a few counts of this clonotype. The chain carries TRBV12-3 or TRBV12-4 and TRBJ2-5, with D perhaps matching TRBD2 (6 bases). The CDR3 has 14 residues. Trimming left V 3 bases short and J 7 bases short, with 15 bases between. DNA of the CDR3: TGTGCCAGCAGTTTCTCGGGGGATGAAAGGACCCAGTACTTC. This sequence encodes CASSFSGDERTQYF.

This clonotype was seen ten or more times. The chain links TRBV11-2 to TRBJ2-1, with D maybe TRBD1 (5 bases). Germline V gene data show CDR1 as SGHAT and CDR2 as FQNNGV. The CDR3 runs to 16 residues. Trimming left V 5 bases short and J 7 bases short, with 21 bases between. In nucleotides, the CDR3 is TGTGCCAGCAGCCCTCACATGGACAAGATTTATAATGAGCAGTTCTTC. This encodes CASSPHMDKIYNEQFF.

This clonotype has ten or more counts. This chain uses TRBV20-1 with TRBJ2-7; 7 bases fit TRBD1. V lost 4 bases to trimming and J lost 0 bases; unmatched junction nucleotides: 6. The CDR3 length is 14 residues. The germline V gene has CDR1 DFQATT and CDR2 SNEGSKA (reference sequence). CDR3 bases: TGCAGTGCTAACGACAGGGCAAGCTCCTACGAGCAGTACTTC. It is translated as CSANDRASSYEQYF.

This clonotype was counted only a few times. This chain links TRBV28 with TRBJ1-5; unclear D gene. The V end was cut by 6 bases, the J end by 7 bases, with 22 bases between. The CDR3 length is 16 residues. Germline V CDR1 and CDR2: MDHEN, SYDVKM. The chain's CDR3 is CASSKEEYSGSQPQHF. As DNA, the CDR3 is TGTGCCAGCAGCAAAGAGGAGTATTCGGGGAGCCAGCCCCAGCATTTT.

This clonotype occurred many times. The gene calls are TRBV7-6 and TRBJ2-7; D possibly corresponds to TRBD2 (5 bases). The CDR3 is made up of 12 amino acids. The germline V gene encodes CDR1 SGHVS and CDR2 FNYEAQ. V was shortened by 0 bases and J by 7 bases, with 7 bases between the two germline ends. CDR3 sequence: CASSLAEREQYF. CDR3 nucleotide sequence: TGTGCCAGCAGCTTAGCGGAGCGGGAGCAGTACTTC.